This TCR beta chain originates from a study of cytomegalovirus exposure and HLA in healthy donors. Study-level findings and limits: The authors listed around 150 TCR beta chains as cytomegalovirus-associated. It was shown in a later analysis that HLA-associated TCR beta chains were more clonally expanded than other, equally common chains. An observed cluster of highly shared sequence variants was recorded as a likely sequencing artifact.

PCR used 60 Vbeta primers and 13 Jbeta primers. Profiled with immunoSEQ multiplex PCR; TCRdb holds only in-frame clones, not every one. This table has 120,000 or so clones, over 80% appearing once. Germline lookup yields CDR1 SGDLS and CDR2 YYNGEE. Trimming took off 0 bases at V and 0 bases at J, with 6 bases between the two ends. This CDR3 has 14 residues. A word on this clone: Its target is unknown.

The sample taken for sequencing was PBMCs. V usage is TRBV9 and J usage is TRBJ1-1; possibly TRBD1 for D (5 bases). The sequence was collected from a man aged 18 to 29 in good health and CMV-seropositive. The chain's CDR3 is CASSVETVNTEAFF. CDR3 DNA sequence: TGTGCCAGCAGCGTAGAGACAGTGAACACTGAAGCTTTCTTT.